This TCR beta chain was sequenced for a study of TIL therapy for anti-PD-1-resistant metastatic lung cancer. With respect to this clone: Its antigen is as yet unknown.

Described time point: pre-treatment sample, taken before nivolumab and TIL therapy. Tumor tissue came from excised metastases, mostly pleural nodules or supraclavicular lymph nodes. Germline V lookup: CDR1 LGHNA, CDR2 YSLEER. The V gene lost 0 bases and the J gene lost 8 bases, with 19 bases spanning the gap. This CDR3 spans 16 amino acids. The immunoSEQ assay was v3. Only in-frame clones appear in the TCRdb table, and some are missing; sequencing was by immunoSEQ multiplex PCR. This table holds tens of thousands of clones, about three quarters found once. General study results and limits: Many TIL product clones were absent from baseline tumor, suggesting clonal contraction. Treatment-naive, never-smoker and oncogene-addicted patients were overrepresented in this highly selected cohort.

Material: tumor tissue, obtained at baseline. The sequence was collected from a person between 25 and 79 years old with non-small cell lung cancer. V and J are TRBV4-3 and TRBJ1-2; no reliable D call. CDR3: CASSQDIIVQAGGYTF. Written as DNA, the CDR3 is TGCGCCAGCAGCCAAGATATAATCGTCCAGGCCGGGGGCTACACCTTC.